These 19 T cell receptor beta chains originate from one sample sequenced in a study of cytomegalovirus exposure and HLA in healthy donors. In the PCR, 60 Vbeta and 13 Jbeta primers were used. Repertoires were generated with immunoSEQ multiplex PCR, while TCRdb's copy carries only in-frame clones and drops some. The profile shows under 110,000 clones, approximately 82% of them singletons. Sequencing was performed on PBMCs. These receptor sequences come from a man aged 35-49 years in good health and CMV-seronegative.

The chain links TRBV7-2 to TRBJ2-1; 12 bases agree with TRBD2. The trim removed 2 bases at V and 3 bases at J, leaving 5 bases unmatched. Germline CDR1 reads SGHTA; CDR2 reads FQGNSA. CDR3 length: 17 amino acids. Written as DNA, the CDR3 is TGTGCCAGCAGCTTAACTAGCGGGGGGCCGGTCTACAATGAGCAGTTCTTC. This sequence encodes CASSLTSGGPVYNEQFF.

The chain uses TRBV15 and TRBJ1-6; 7 positions match TRBD1. Germline V gene data show CDR1 as LNHNV and CDR2 as YYDKDF (reference sequence). The CDR3 is 14 residues long. J was trimmed by 10 bases and V by 0 bases; bases with no gene match: 3. The CDR3 DNA reads TGTGCCACCAGCAGAGAAGCAGGGGGATCACCCCTCCACTTT. Its translation: CATSREAGGSPLHF.

The V gene is TRBV7-9, the J gene TRBJ1-2; D is uncertain. Trimming shortened V by 4 bases and J by 5 bases, and 11 bases separated the two germline ends. Germline lookup yields CDR1 SEHNR and CDR2 FQNEAQ (reference sequence). The CDR3 is made up of 13 amino acids. CDR3 DNA: TGTGCCAGCAGCTACCAGTCGGGATATGGCTACACCTTC. Amino acid sequence: CASSYQSGYGYTF. Variable domain in full (rest from reference TRBV7-9 and TRBJ1-2): DTGVSQNPRHKITKRGQNVTFRCDPISEHNRLYWYRQTLGQGPEFLTYFQNEAQLEKSRLLSDRFSAERPKGSFSTLEIQRTEQGDSAMYLCASSYQSGYGYTFGSGTRLTVV.

The chain is built from TRBV7-2 and TRBJ2-7; 12 positions agree with TRBD2. Trimming removed 8 bases from V and 3 bases from J; junction bases left unmatched: 14. Germline CDR1 is SGHTA and CDR2 is FQGNSA. CDR3 size: 17 residues. CDR3 in DNA: TGTGCCAGCCAACGGACTAGCGGGGTCGGAGAGAGCTACGAGCAGTACTTC. Residues: CASQRTSGVGESYEQYF.

The chain links TRBV9 to TRBJ2-3; TRBD2 matches at 14 bases. Germline V gene data show CDR1 as SGDLS and CDR2 as YYNGEE. The ends lost 0 bases at V and 0 bases at J; junction bases unmatched: 3. The CDR3 extends over 18 amino acids. The CDR3 is CASSVGLAGGPSTDTQYF. CDR3 bases: TGTGCCAGCAGCGTAGGACTAGCGGGGGGGCCTAGCACAGATACGCAGTATTTT.

This clone was seen once. J is TRBJ1-6 and V is TRBV2; 7 nucleotides agree with TRBD1. This CDR3 has 15 amino acids. Per germline, CDR1 SNHLY and CDR2 FYNNEI. The trim removed 6 bases at V and 5 bases at J, leaving 7 bases unmatched. The CDR3 DNA sequence: TGTGCCAGCAGGTCGGGACAGTCGGATAATTCACCCCTCCACTTT. Residues: CASRSGQSDNSPLHF.

This clone was counted between two and nine times. The chain has TRBV5-4 and TRBJ2-5; no definite D call. The CDR3 is 17 amino acids. Germline V gives CDR1 SGHNT, CDR2 YYREEE (reference sequence). V was clipped by 0 bases and J by 2 bases, with 17 bases between them. CDR3 DNA: TGTGCCAGCAGCTTGGGGAGCCAATCTGCCGGGCAAGAGACCCAGTACTTC. Translating it yields CASSLGSQSAGQETQYF.

This clone was seen a handful of times. J is TRBJ1-1 and V is TRBV18; 8 bases map to TRBD1. CDR3 length: 14 residues. Germline values: CDR1 KGHSH, CDR2 LQKENI. V shed 5 bases, J shed 3 bases, and the junction held 5 bases outside the gene matches. This chain's CDR3 is CASSRGTGDTEAFF. DNA of the CDR3: TGTGCCAGCTCAAGAGGGACAGGAGACACTGAAGCTTTCTTT.

The CDR3 loop reads CASSEGTVPYNEQFF. The CDR3 DNA sequence: TGTGCCAGCAGTGAAGGGACTGTTCCCTACAATGAGCAGTTCTTC. The chain joins TRBV6-1 to TRBJ2-1, with D possibly being TRBD2 (5 bases). Germline V gene data show CDR1 as MNHNS and CDR2 as SASEGT. There are 15 residues in the CDR3. Trimming removed 1 base from V and 2 bases from J, with 9 bases in between.

The chain has TRBV27 and TRBJ1-2, with TRBD1 matching 7 bases. This CDR3 is built from 13 residues. Trimming took 5 bases from V and 7 from J; bases not matched to a gene: 7. CDR1 is MNHEY, CDR2 SMNVEV, per germline (reference sequence). The CDR3 loop reads CASSPGQEAGYTF. The CDR3 DNA sequence: TGTGCCAGCAGTCCCGGACAGGAAGCTGGCTACACCTTC.

CDR3 coding DNA: TGTGCCAGCAGCGTCTACAGGGGGCGGGGTGTCCGGACCCAGTACTTC. Protein: CASSVYRGRGVRTQYF. The rearrangement uses TRBV5-6 and TRBJ2-5; TRBD1 agrees at 9 bases. The ends lost 4 bases at V and 7 bases at J; junction bases unmatched: 14. The CDR3 has 16 residues. Germline CDR1 is SGHDT and CDR2 is YYEEEE.

The rearrangement uses TRBV2 and TRBJ1-2; TRBD1 matches at 7 bases. The CDR3 runs to 16 residues. In germline, CDR1 is SNHLY, CDR2 FYNNEI. J lost 0 bases, V lost 1 base, and 5 bases had no gene match. DNA for the CDR3: TGTGCCAGCAGTGAAGGCGGAACAGGGGCTAACTATGGCTACACCTTC. Translated: CASSEGGTGANYGYTF.

This chain connects TRBV6-1 to TRBJ2-5, with 8 bases aligning to TRBD2. The end of the DNA aligns better with TRBJ2-7, so the J call may be wrong. CDR3 size: 15 residues. The germline V gene has CDR1 MNHNS and CDR2 SASEGT. CDR3 in amino acids: CASSDPGLVPYEQYF. The CDR3, as DNA: TGTGCCAGCAGTGACCCGGGACTAGTTCCCTACGAGCAGTACTTC.

V and J are TRBV19 and TRBJ1-6; D gene ambiguous. The CDR3 runs to 13 residues. V dropped 5 bases and J dropped 6 bases, with 8 bases sitting between them. The germline V gene has CDR1 LNHDA and CDR2 SQIVND (reference sequence). This CDR3 reads CASSPTLNSPLHF. The CDR3 DNA reads TGTGCCAGTAGTCCGACTCTTAATTCACCCCTCCACTTT.

The DNA of the CDR3 is TGTGCCACTCAACCGGGACAGGGAATGTACGAGCAGTACTTC. It yields the protein CATQPGQGMYEQYF. The chain recombines TRBV6-6 with TRBJ2-7; 9 nucleotides agree with TRBD1. The length of the CDR3 is 14 residues. The germline V gene has CDR1 MNHNY and CDR2 SVGAGI (reference sequence). The V and J ends lost 10 bases and 4 bases, in that order; junction bases with no gene match: 11.

This chain joins TRBV4-2 and TRBJ2-2; 8 nucleotides match TRBD1. Germline loops: CDR1 LGHNA, CDR2 YNFKEQ. This CDR3 comprises 16 residues. V trimming: 4 bases; J trimming: 5 bases; junction bases outside the gene matches: 9. CDR3 in DNA: TGTGCCAGCAGCCGAGAAGGGACAGGTTTTACCGGGGAGCTGTTTTTT. This translates into CASSREGTGFTGELFF.

This chain uses TRBV23-1 with TRBJ1-1; a weak D match, TRBD1 (6 bases). TRBV23-1 is designated an ORF whose function remains uncertain. This CDR3 comprises 13 residues. The germline V and J ends were trimmed by 4 bases and 9 bases, with 15 bases remaining between them. The CDR3 reads CASSLNRVTKAFF. As DNA, the CDR3 is TGCGCCAGCAGTCTTAACAGGGTAACTAAAGCTTTCTTT.

This chain joins TRBV2 and TRBJ1-2, with unresolved D. Germline assignment: CDR1 SNHLY and CDR2 FYNNEI. The CDR3 has 14 residues. The V end was cut by 5 bases, the J end by 1 base, with 11 bases between. The CDR3 DNA is TGTGCCAGCAGTTCAAAGACGGGTAACTATGGCTACACCTTC. Residues: CASSSKTGNYGYTF.

This chain uses TRBV7-6 with TRBJ2-3; D not resolved. Germline CDR1 reads SGHVS; CDR2 reads FNYEAQ. The CDR3 sequence is 14 residues long. The V end lost 1 base, the J end lost 4 bases, and 9 bases lay between the germline ends. In DNA, the CDR3 is TGTGCCAGCAGCTTAGGTTGGGCCTCAGATACGCAGTATTTT. It codes for CASSLGWASDTQYF.